The clone carrying this T cell receptor beta chain was seen only once. Sequenced by immunoSEQ multiplex PCR; TCRdb stores in-frame clones only, minus some. The data show more than 13,000 clones, around 90% seen once. These data come from a study of blood T cell repertoires in COVID-19. Study context: Italy, Spain and the United States were the sources of the convalescent and acute COVID-19 samples. From T cells, B-cell-depleted T cells, or PBMCs came the material, which was cDNA or gDNA.

Trimming took 1 base from V and 6 from J, leaving 19 bases between them. Germline CDR1 and CDR2: MGHRA and YSYEKL. The CDR3 extends over 17 amino acids. This sequence joins TRBV4-1 and TRBJ2-1; D may be TRBD1 (6 bases). This clonotype was sampled from a human donor in a cohort sampled during active COVID-19. The sequenced material came from peripheral blood. The CDR3 DNA reads TGCGCCAGCAGCCAAGTTACAGGGCCCCTGGTTGGCAATGAGCAGTTCTTC. This gives the protein CASSQVTGPLVGNEQFF.